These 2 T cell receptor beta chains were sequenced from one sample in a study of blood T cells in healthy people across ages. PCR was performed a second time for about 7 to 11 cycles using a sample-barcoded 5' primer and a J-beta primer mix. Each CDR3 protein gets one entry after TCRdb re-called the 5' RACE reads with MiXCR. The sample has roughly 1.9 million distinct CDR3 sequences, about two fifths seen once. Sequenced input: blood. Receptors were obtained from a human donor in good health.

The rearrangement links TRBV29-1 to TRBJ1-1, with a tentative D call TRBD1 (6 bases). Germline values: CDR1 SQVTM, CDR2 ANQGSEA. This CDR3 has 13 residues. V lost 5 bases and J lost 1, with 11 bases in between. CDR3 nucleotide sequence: TGCAGCGTTAGCAAGGGGGGGAACACTGAAGCTTTCTTT. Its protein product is CSVSKGGNTEAFF.

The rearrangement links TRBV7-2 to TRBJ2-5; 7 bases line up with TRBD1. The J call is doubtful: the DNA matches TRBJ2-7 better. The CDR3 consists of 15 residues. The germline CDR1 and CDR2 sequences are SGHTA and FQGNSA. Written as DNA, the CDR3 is TGTGCCAGCAGCTTAGGACAGGGTCTTTGGTACGAGCAGTACTTC. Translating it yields CASSLGQGLWYEQYF.